Sequencing of this T cell receptor (beta chain) was carried out in a study of blood T cell repertoires in COVID-19. Method: immunoSEQ multiplex PCR; TCRdb's copy keeps in-frame clones and lacks some. Counted here are about 45,000 clones, nearly 85% occurring once; the ten biggest clones make up approximately 7.6%. The sample comprised peripheral blood. The source is a man at least 80 years old in a cohort sampled during active COVID-19.

The DNA of the CDR3 is TGTGCCAGCAGTCCCCGGGACAGGGGCGGCTACACCTTC. It translates to CASSPRDRGGYTF. The J gene is TRBJ1-2, the V gene TRBV27; TRBD1 aligns across 10 bases. The junction had 5 bases not matched to a gene; V was cut back by 5 bases and J by 8 bases. Germline-derived CDR1 and CDR2 are MNHEY and SMNVEV (reference sequence). The CDR3 covers 13 residues.